The 30 T cell receptor beta chains below come from one sample, sequenced in a study of read filtering for tumor transcriptome and immune sequencing. From roughly 390 ng of RNA, a library with molecular barcoded alpha/delta and beta/gamma adaptors was made. TCRdb re-called the reads through MiXCR, storing one row per CDR3 protein. The sample lists about 54,000 distinct CDR3 sequences, approximately 13% occurring once. Input material: a population of CD138-negative cells sorted from bone marrow. These TCRs come from a donor older than 35 with multiple myeloma.

This clonotype was observed at least ten times. V gene TRBV7-2 combines with J gene TRBJ2-5, with D possibly matching TRBD2 (6 bases). Germline assignment: CDR1 SGHTA and CDR2 FQGNSA. The V end lost 3 bases, the J end lost 5 bases, and 19 bases lay between the germline ends. The length of the CDR3 is 16 residues. CDR3 nucleotide sequence: TGTGCCAGCAGCTTCGGCAAATATGGAGGGCTCGAGACCCAGTACTTC. Its translation is CASSFGKYGGLETQYF.

This clonotype has a count of ten or more. This sequence joins TRBV19 and TRBJ1-5; D is undetermined. The CDR3 consists of 12 residues. Trimming left V 9 bases short and J 10 bases short, with 16 bases between. Germline V CDR1 and CDR2: LNHDA, SQIVND (reference sequence). The CDR3 loop is CASQEGVGPQHF. CDR3 DNA sequence: TGTGCCAGCCAAGAGGGTGTCGGACCCCAGCATTTT.

The chain uses TRBV30 and TRBJ1-1, with D unresolved. V shed 0 bases and J shed 1 base, with 6 bases lying between them. Germline V gives CDR1 GTSNPN, CDR2 SVGIG (reference sequence). This CDR3 is 13 amino acids long. The CDR3 protein is CAWSVQGNTEAFF. CDR3 nucleotides: TGTGCCTGGAGTGTACAAGGGAACACTGAAGCTTTCTTT.

This clonotype was picked up many times. V is TRBV3-1 and J is TRBJ2-1; the D gene is possibly TRBD2 (5 bases). This CDR3 has 13 amino acids. Germline V gives CDR1 LGHDT, CDR2 YNNKEL (reference sequence). Trimming took 2 bases from V and 9 from J, leaving 11 bases between them. The CDR3 sequence is CASSQFSGSEQFF. As DNA, the CDR3 is TGTGCCAGCAGCCAATTTAGTGGGAGTGAGCAGTTCTTC.

This clonotype has ten or more counts. The gene calls are TRBV5-1 and TRBJ2-1; TRBD1 matches at 8 bases. The germline CDR1 and CDR2 sequences are SGHRS and YFSETQ. The junction had 5 bases not matched to a gene; V was cut back by 4 bases and J by 5 bases. The CDR3 spans 14 residues. The DNA of the CDR3 is TGCGCCAGCAGCCCCAGGGGGCTGGACAATGAGCAGTTCTTC. This translates into CASSPRGLDNEQFF.

This clonotype was recorded at least ten times. The gene calls are TRBV20-1 and TRBJ2-2; the match to TRBD2 covers 8 bases. Per the germline V gene, CDR1 is DFQATT and CDR2 is SNEGSKA (reference sequence). Germline trimming cut 1 base from V and 0 bases from J; bases unmatched to any gene: 10. CDR3 length: 18 residues. The CDR3 protein is CSARGRTSLFANTGELFF. CDR3 DNA: TGCAGTGCTAGAGGCCGGACTAGCCTGTTCGCGAACACCGGGGAGCTGTTTTTT.

This clonotype was picked up many times. The CDR3 spells CASPIYRQGSRKGPPGGYNEQFF. For the CDR3, the DNA is TGTGCCAGTCCTATCTATCGTCAGGGGTCGAGGAAGGGCCCACCTGGGGGTTACAATGAGCAGTTCTTC. The rearrangement links TRBV19 to TRBJ2-1, with D possibly matching TRBD1 (6 bases). V lost 8 bases and J lost 4, with 42 bases in between. The V gene's germline CDR1 is LNHDA and CDR2 SQIVND (reference sequence). This CDR3 has 23 amino acids.

This clonotype was seen ten or more times. The V and J genes are TRBV2 and TRBJ2-3, with D possibly TRBD2 on 7 matching bases. The CDR3 is 15 residues long. Germline CDR1 reads SNHLY; CDR2 reads FYNNEI. V was shortened by 5 bases and J by 2 bases, with 14 bases between the two germline ends. This chain's CDR3 is CASSRAGANTDTQYF. The DNA of the CDR3 is TGTGCCAGCAGTCGGGCGGGGGCAAACACAGATACGCAGTATTTT.

This clonotype was found many times. The chain employs TRBV5-1 and TRBJ2-2, with TRBD2 as a possible D gene (5 bases). Looked up from germline, CDR1 is SGHRS and CDR2 is YFSETQ. This CDR3 is 17 amino acids long. Deletions cut 6 bases from V and 2 bases from J, with 20 bases between. The CDR3 DNA reads as TGCGCCAGCACCATAACCCTGACGGCGGGTAACACCGGGGAGCTGTTTTTT. Residues: CASTITLTAGNTGELFF.

This clonotype was found many times. V and J are TRBV14 and TRBJ2-5; D uncertain. The CDR3 is made up of 14 amino acids. V was trimmed by 0 bases and J by 1 base, leaving 6 bases between them. From germline, CDR1 is SGHDN and CDR2 FVKESK. The CDR3 DNA is TGTGCCAGCAGCCAAGATCTTGGCCAAGAGACCCAGTACTTC. This translates into CASSQDLGQETQYF.

In its sample, this clonotype was seen many times. This chain uses TRBV12-3 or TRBV12-4 with TRBJ2-5, with 8 bases matching TRBD2. The junction had 12 bases not matched to a gene; V was cut back by 1 base and J by 5 bases. CDR3 length equals 17 residues. The CDR3 DNA follows: TGTGCCAGCAGTTTAGGACTTACGGGGGGGGCGGAGGAGACCCAGTACTTC. This sequence encodes CASSLGLTGGAEETQYF.

There are many counts of this clonotype. The chain uses TRBV2 and TRBJ1-5, with TRBD1 matching over 8 bases. V gave up 3 bases and J gave up 3 bases; unmatched junction bases: 1. Germline loops: CDR1 SNHLY, CDR2 FYNNEI. CDR3 length: 14 amino acids. CDR3 sequence (DNA): TGTGCCAGCAGTGAGGGACAGGTCAATCAGCCCCAGCATTTT. Protein product: CASSEGQVNQPQHF.

This clonotype was recorded many times. The V gene is TRBV5-1, the J gene TRBJ2-5; D is unresolved. The CDR3 runs to 13 residues. Germline CDR1 and CDR2: SGHRS and YFSETQ. V dropped 3 bases and J dropped 1 base, with 7 bases sitting between them. In DNA, the CDR3 is TGCGCCAGCAGCTGGACCTTCCAAGAGACCCAGTACTTC. Amino acids: CASSWTFQETQYF.

As for this clonotype: This may stem from a read error, because a much larger clone lies one nucleotide away. CDR3 DNA: TGTGCCAGCAGCTCGCGGAACCCAGATACGCAGTATTTT. Protein: CASSSRNPDTQYF. This sequence joins TRBV11-3 and TRBJ2-3, with D hard to call. The CDR3 extends over 13 amino acids. CDR1 and CDR2 from the germline V gene are SGHNT and YENEEA. V lost 4 bases and J lost 4, with 9 bases in between.

This clonotype was recorded many times. The chain links TRBV9 to TRBJ1-1; D ambiguous. Germline V gene data show CDR1 as SGDLS and CDR2 as YYNGEE. This CDR3 region has 15 residues. V shed 0 bases and J shed 1 base, with 10 bases lying between them. As DNA, the CDR3 is TGTGCCAGCAGCGTAGAAGAAGCGACGAACACTGAAGCTTTCTTT. It is translated as CASSVEEATNTEAFF.

The table lists this clonotype with many counts. The chain is built from TRBV10-2 and TRBJ1-1; D gene ambiguous. With 8 bases removed from V and 4 bases from J, the gap between germline ends came to 23 bases. The length of the CDR3 is 16 residues. Germline V gene lookup returns CDR1 WSHSY and CDR2 SAAADI. The CDR3 reads CASGKPPSRVRTEAFF. As DNA, the CDR3 is TGCGCCAGCGGCAAACCCCCCTCCCGGGTTCGCACTGAAGCTTTCTTT.

This clonotype turned up a few times. This sequence joins TRBV19 and TRBJ2-1; 8 bases line up with TRBD2. Germline V CDR1 and CDR2: LNHDA, SQIVND (reference sequence). This CDR3 comprises 16 residues. With 3 bases clipped from V and 4 bases from J, the junction kept 8 bases outside the gene matches. The CDR3 nucleotides read TGTGCCAGTAGTATTATGTCGGCGGGGGGATACAATGAGCAGTTCTTC. It codes for CASSIMSAGGYNEQFF.

This clonotype was seen many times. The V and J genes are TRBV18 and TRBJ1-2; no firm D call. The CDR3 contains 15 residues. The ends were cut back, 0 bases at V and 0 bases at J, with 8 bases in the middle. Looked up from germline, CDR1 is KGHSH and CDR2 is LQKENI. The CDR3 here is CASSPPISANYGYTF. Written as DNA, the CDR3 is TGTGCCAGCTCACCACCGATATCAGCTAACTATGGCTACACCTTC.

This clonotype was detected only a few times. This chain links TRBV29-1 with TRBJ2-7, with D possibly matching TRBD2 (7 bases). The germline CDR1 and CDR2 sequences are SQVTM and ANQGSEA. This CDR3 region has 13 residues. V was cut by 2 bases and J by 7 bases, with 15 bases left in between. CDR3 nucleotides: TGCAGCGTTGAAAGGGGGGGGAGTAGGGAGCAGTACTTC. Encoded protein: CSVERGGSREQYF.

This clonotype was counted many times. This rearrangement joins TRBV5-1 to TRBJ2-3, with 9 positions matching TRBD1. The CDR3 is 14 amino acids. Germline V gives CDR1 SGHRS, CDR2 YFSETQ. The trim removed 5 bases at V and 4 bases at J, leaving 5 bases unmatched. The chain's CDR3 is CASRQGAFADTQYF. The CDR3 DNA follows: TGCGCCAGCAGACAGGGGGCTTTCGCAGATACGCAGTATTTT.

The V call is TRBV11-1, the J call TRBJ2-7; D may be TRBD1 (5 bases). V was trimmed by 6 bases and J by 2 bases, leaving 11 bases between them. CDR3 length equals 13 residues. Germline CDR1 is SGHAT and CDR2 is FQDESV (reference sequence). The CDR3 protein is CASRTTATYEQYF. CDR3 bases: TGTGCCAGCAGGACGACAGCAACCTACGAGCAGTACTTC.

This clonotype has a count of ten or more. The chain recombines TRBV5-1 with TRBJ1-6, with D tentatively TRBD1 (6 bases). V was trimmed by 0 bases and J by 6 bases, leaving 10 bases between them. The CDR3 loop spans 15 amino acids. Germline V CDR1 and CDR2: SGHRS, YFSETQ. The DNA for the CDR3 is TGCGCCAGCAGCTTGGGGACAGCTGGTAATTCACCCCTCCACTTT. Translation gives CASSLGTAGNSPLHF.

This clonotype has a count of ten or more. V is TRBV4-1 and J is TRBJ2-6, with a possible D match to TRBD2 (5 bases). CDR1 and CDR2 from the germline V gene are MGHRA and YSYEKL. The V gene lost 4 bases and the J gene lost 0 bases, with 7 bases spanning the gap. This CDR3 has 15 residues. The CDR3 region has the DNA TGCGCCAGCAGCCCCGAGGGCTCTGGGGCCAACGTCCTGACTTTC. Translated: CASSPEGSGANVLTF.

There are a few counts of this clonotype. The chain combines TRBV7-9 with TRBJ1-1; D not resolved. The CDR3 length is 15 residues. CDR1 and CDR2 (germline): SEHNR, FQNEAQ (reference sequence). Trimming removed 1 base from V and 1 base from J, with 10 bases in between. The CDR3 DNA follows: TGTGCCAGCAGCTTAGAAGTCGGCGGGAACACTGAAGCTTTCTTT. Protein: CASSLEVGGNTEAFF.

This clonotype has ten or more counts. The genes are TRBV5-1 and TRBJ1-3; D possibly corresponds to TRBD1 (6 bases). Germline V gene sequence: CDR1 SGHRS, CDR2 YFSETQ. The CDR3 covers 14 residues. The germline V and J ends were trimmed by 4 bases and 4 bases, with 12 bases remaining between them. The CDR3 is CASSPQGQGNTIYF. Here the CDR3 DNA reads TGCGCCAGCAGCCCCCAGGGGCAGGGAAACACCATATATTTT.

In regard to this clonotype: A much larger clone lies one base from this, so it may be a read error. The rearrangement links TRBV20-1 to TRBJ2-5; D is unclear. Germline assignment: CDR1 DFQATT and CDR2 SNEGSKA (reference sequence). CDR3 length equals 13 residues. The CDR3 is CSANFPSQETQCF. Written as DNA, the CDR3 is TGCAGTGCTAATTTTCCGTCCCAAGAGACCCAGTGCTTC.

This clonotype was seen many times. The chain combines TRBV2 with TRBJ1-4, with D possibly matching TRBD1 (5 bases). The CDR3 has 14 residues. The germline CDR1 and CDR2 sequences are SNHLY and FYNNEI. V gave up 8 bases and J gave up 3 bases, with 13 bases separating them. The CDR3 DNA reads TGTGCCAGCGGGCGGGCGGGGGCTAATGAAAAACTGTTTTTT. Amino acids: CASGRAGANEKLFF.

In this sample, this clonotype turned up a few times. This may come from a read error, since a much larger clone is one base off. V usage is TRBV11-3 and J usage is TRBJ2-2; D is unresolved. This CDR3 region has 13 residues. Germline V gene sequence: CDR1 SGHNT, CDR2 YENEEA. CDR3 protein: CANSLTNTGELFF. CDR3 DNA sequence: TGTGCCAACAGCTTAACGAACACCGGGGAGCTGTTTTTT.

This clonotype was detected many times. This sequence joins TRBV20-1 and TRBJ2-7; D is unclear. The length of the CDR3 is 12 residues. Germline-derived CDR1 and CDR2 are DFQATT and SNEGSKA (reference sequence). The V and J ends lost 3 bases and 3 bases respectively, with 9 bases between them. This CDR3 is CSASKDVYEQYF. The CDR3 DNA reads TGCAGTGCTAGTAAGGATGTCTACGAGCAGTACTTC.

In this sample, this clonotype turned up many times. The rearrangement uses TRBV7-3 and TRBJ2-3; 10 bases match TRBD2. Germline values: CDR1 SGHTA, CDR2 FQGTGA. CDR3 size: 15 residues. Germline trimming cut 2 bases from V and 4 bases from J; bases unmatched to any gene: 3. CDR3 in amino acids: CASSLALAGADTQYF. CDR3 nucleotides: TGTGCCAGCAGCTTAGCCCTAGCGGGGGCAGATACGCAGTATTTT.